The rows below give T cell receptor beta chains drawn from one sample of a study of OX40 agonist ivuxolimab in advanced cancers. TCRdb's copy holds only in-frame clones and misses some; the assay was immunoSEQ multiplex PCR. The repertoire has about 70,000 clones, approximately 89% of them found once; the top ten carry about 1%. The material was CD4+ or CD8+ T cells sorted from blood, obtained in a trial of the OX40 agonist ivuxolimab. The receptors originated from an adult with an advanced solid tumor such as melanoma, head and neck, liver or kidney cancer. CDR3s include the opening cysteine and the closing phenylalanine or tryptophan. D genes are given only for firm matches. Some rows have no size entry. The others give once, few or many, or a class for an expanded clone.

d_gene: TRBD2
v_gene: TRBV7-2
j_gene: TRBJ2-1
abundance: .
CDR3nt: TGTGCCAGCAGCCCATCTCCGGGACTACTTGTTAATGAGCAGTTCTTC
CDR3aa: CASSPSPGLLVNEQFF

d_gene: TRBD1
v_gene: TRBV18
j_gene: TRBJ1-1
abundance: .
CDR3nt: TGTGCCAGCTCACTTCTGACACCGGGACAGGGGGGAGGCACTGAAGCTTTCTTT
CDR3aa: CASSLLTPGQGGGTEAFF

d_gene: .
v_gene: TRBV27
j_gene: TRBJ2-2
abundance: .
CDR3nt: TGTGCCAGCAGTCCTCCGCTGGGCACCGGGGAGCTGTTTTTT
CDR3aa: CASSPPLGTGELFF

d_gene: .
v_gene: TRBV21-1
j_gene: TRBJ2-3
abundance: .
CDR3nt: TGTGCCAGCACCCATCACCGGGGCATCCCCGACACAGATACGCAGTATTTT
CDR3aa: CASTHHRGIPDTDTQYF

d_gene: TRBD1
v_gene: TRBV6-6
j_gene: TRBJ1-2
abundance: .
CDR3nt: TGTGCCACCTATGACAGGGAAGGTTATAGCTATGGCTACACCTTC
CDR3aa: CATYDREGYSYGYTF

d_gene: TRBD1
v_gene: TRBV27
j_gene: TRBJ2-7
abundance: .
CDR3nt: TGTGCCAGCAGTCCGTGGACAGGGGGGGTCTACGAGCAGTACTTC
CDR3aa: CASSPWTGGVYEQYF

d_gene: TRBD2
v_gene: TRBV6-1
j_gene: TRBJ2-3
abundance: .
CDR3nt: TGTGCCAGCAGTGAAGTGATAGCGGGGAACACAGATACGCAGTATTTT
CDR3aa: CASSEVIAGNTDTQYF

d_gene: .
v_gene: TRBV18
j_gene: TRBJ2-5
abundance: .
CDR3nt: TGTGCCAGCTCACCACCGGGGGCTAGCGTCGAGACCCAGTACTTC
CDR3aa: CASSPPGASVETQYF

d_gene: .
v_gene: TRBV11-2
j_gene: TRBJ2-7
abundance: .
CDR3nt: TGTGCCAGCAGCGCTGGGGCTTACGAGCAGTACTTC
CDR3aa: CASSAGAYEQYF

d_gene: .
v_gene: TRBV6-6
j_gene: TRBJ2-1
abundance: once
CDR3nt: TGTGCCAGCAGTTACCTTGGACAGCTAACTAATGAGCAGTTCTTC
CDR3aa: CASSYLGQLTNEQFF

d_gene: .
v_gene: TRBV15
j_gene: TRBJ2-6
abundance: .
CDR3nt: TGTGCCACCAGCAGAGATATAAGGTTCCGGTTCTCTGGGGCCAACGTCCTGACTTTC
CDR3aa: CATSRDIRFRFSGANVLTF

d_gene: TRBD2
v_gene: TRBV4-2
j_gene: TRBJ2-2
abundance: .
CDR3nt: TGTGCCAGCAGCCAAGAGGCGGGCGGGGGGGCAACCGGGGAGCTGTTTTTT
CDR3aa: CASSQEAGGGATGELFF

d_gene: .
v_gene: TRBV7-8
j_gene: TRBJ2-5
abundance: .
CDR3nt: TGTGCCAGCAGCTTAATCGGAGAGACCCAGTACTTC
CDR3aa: CASSLIGETQYF

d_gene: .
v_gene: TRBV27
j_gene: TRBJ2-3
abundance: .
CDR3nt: TGTGCCAGCACCGAGATTGACACAGATACGCAGTATTTT
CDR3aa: CASTEIDTDTQYF

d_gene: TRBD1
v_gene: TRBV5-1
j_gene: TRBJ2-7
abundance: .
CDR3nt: TGCGCCAGCAGCTTAAGACAGGGGGTACGTAACCACGAGCAGTACTTC
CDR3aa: CASSLRQGVRNHEQYF

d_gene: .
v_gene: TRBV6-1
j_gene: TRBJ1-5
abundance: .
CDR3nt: TGTGCCAGCAGTAGCGGTACAGGGAATTCTCAGCCCCAGCATTTT
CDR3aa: CASSSGTGNSQPQHF

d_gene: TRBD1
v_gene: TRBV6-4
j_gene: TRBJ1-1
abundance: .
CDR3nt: TGTGCCAGCAGTGCCCAGGGGGATGGTCTGGACACTGAAGCTTTCTTT
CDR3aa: CASSAQGDGLDTEAFF

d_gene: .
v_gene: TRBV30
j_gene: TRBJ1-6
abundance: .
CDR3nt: TGTGCCTGGAGGGCCACAGTATCCTATAATTCACCCCTCCACTTT
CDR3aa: CAWRATVSYNSPLHF

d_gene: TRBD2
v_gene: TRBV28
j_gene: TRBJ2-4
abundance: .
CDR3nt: TGTGCCAGCAGTTTCGAACTAGCGGGGAACATTCAGTACTTC
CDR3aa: CASSFELAGNIQYF

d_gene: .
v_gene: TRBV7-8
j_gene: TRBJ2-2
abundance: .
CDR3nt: TGTGCCAGCGGACAAATGAACACCGGGGAGCTGTTTTTT
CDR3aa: CASGQMNTGELFF

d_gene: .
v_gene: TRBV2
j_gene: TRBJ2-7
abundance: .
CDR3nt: TGTGCCAGCAGCGGGGGTGGTGGGGTGAAGTACGAGCAGTACTTC
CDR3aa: CASSGGGGVKYEQYF